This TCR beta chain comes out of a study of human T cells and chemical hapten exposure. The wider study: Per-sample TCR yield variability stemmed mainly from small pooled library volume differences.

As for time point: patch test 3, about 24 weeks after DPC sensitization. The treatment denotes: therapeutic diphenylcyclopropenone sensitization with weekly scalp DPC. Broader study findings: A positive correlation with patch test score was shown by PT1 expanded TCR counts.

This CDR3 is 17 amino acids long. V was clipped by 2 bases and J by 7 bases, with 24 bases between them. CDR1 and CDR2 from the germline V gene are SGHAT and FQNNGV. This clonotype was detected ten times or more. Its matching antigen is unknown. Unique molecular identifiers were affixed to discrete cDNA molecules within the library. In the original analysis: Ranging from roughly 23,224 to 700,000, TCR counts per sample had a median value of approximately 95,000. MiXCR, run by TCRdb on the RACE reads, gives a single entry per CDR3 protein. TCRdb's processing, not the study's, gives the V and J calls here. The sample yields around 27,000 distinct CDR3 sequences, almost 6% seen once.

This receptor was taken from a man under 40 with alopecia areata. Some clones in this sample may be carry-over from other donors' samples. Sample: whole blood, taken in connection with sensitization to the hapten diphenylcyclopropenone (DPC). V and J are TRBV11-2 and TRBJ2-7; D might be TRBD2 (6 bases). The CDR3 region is CASSLLSGGTPPREQYF. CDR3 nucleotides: TGTGCCAGCAGCTTATTGTCTGGCGGGACTCCCCCTCGGGAGCAGTACTTC. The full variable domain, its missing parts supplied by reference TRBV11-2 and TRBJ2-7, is EAGVAQSPRYKIIEKRQSVAFWCNPISGHATLYWYQQILGQGPKLLIQFQNNGVVDDSQLPKDRFSAERLKGVDSTLKIQPAKLEDSAVYLCASSLLSGGTPPREQYFGPGTRLTVT.